This T cell receptor beta chain was recovered during a study of cytomegalovirus exposure and HLA in healthy donors. Regarding the study as a whole: There were several of the most significant clusters that appeared linked to common viral pathogens in a later analysis. In an earlier analysis, about 90% or about 30%: the productive usage of most TCR beta V segments. Immune exposure data for these donors was limited to CMV serostatus.

V lost 4 bases, J lost 1 base, and 9 bases stayed unmatched. Germline assignment: CDR1 SGDLS and CDR2 YYNGEE. This CDR3 has 16 residues. On this clone: Its antigen is not known.

In the PCR, 60 Vbeta and 13 Jbeta primers were used. Here immunoSEQ multiplex PCR was the method, and the copy in TCRdb shows in-frame clones only, minus some. The repertoire holds some 220,000 clones, with around 80% as singletons. The sequence came from a boy aged 5-17 years in good health and CMV-seronegative. Sequenced material: PBMCs. The chain carries TRBV9 and TRBJ2-3; 7 positions match TRBD2. The CDR3 nucleotides are TGTGCCAGCAGCCCGGGAGGCAGGTTCCGCACAGATACGCAGTATTTT. Its protein is CASSPGGRFRTDTQYF.